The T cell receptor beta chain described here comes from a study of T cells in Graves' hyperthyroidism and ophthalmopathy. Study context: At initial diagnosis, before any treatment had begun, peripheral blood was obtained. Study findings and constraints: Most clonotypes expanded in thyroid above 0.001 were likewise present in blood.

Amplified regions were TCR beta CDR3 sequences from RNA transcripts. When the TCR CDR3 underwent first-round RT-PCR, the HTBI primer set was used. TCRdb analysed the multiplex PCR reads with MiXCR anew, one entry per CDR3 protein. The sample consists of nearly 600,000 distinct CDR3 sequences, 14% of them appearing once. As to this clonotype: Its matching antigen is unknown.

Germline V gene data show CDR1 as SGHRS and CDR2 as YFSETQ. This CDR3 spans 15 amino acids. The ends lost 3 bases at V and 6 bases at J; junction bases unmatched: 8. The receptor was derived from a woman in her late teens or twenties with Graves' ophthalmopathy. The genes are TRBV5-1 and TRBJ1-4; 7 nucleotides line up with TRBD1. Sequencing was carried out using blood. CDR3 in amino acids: CASSSSPGQYEKLFF. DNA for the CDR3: TGCGCCAGCAGCTCGTCACCGGGACAGTATGAAAAACTGTTTTTT.